Given below is one TCR beta chain in context. The antigen remains undetermined. V was pared by 2 bases and J by 1 base, with 2 bases between. Germline V gene sequence: CDR1 ENHRY, CDR2 SYGVKD. The CDR3 has 12 amino acids. Initially, at the first diagnosis of hyperthyroidism and before any ophthalmopathy symptoms, blood was sampled. Researchers took RNA transcripts and amplified the TCR beta CDR3 regions from them. The TCR CDR3 first-round RT-PCR relied on the HTBI primer set. TCRdb recomputed calls from the multiplex PCR reads with MiXCR, one row per CDR3 protein. The sample yields approximately 720,000 distinct CDR3 sequences, approximately 18% seen once. This entry is derived from a study of T cells in Graves' hyperthyroidism and ophthalmopathy. Study details: Peripheral blood was taken when the disease was first diagnosed, before any treatment began. Overall study results and limits: Within blood appeared most thyroid clonotypes that had expanded above 0.001. Classification by a 13 V-J model distinguished ophthalmopathy from stable hyperthyroidism.

This receptor was obtained from a woman between 45 and 65 years old with Graves' hyperthyroidism that later progressed to Graves' ophthalmopathy. The sequenced sample was blood. V is TRBV10-3 and J is TRBJ1-1; no firm D call. CDR3: CAISERNTEAFF. In DNA form, the CDR3 reads TGTGCCATCAGTGAGCGGAACACTGAAGCTTTCTTT.